A single sample gave rise to the 17 T cell receptor beta chains below, sequenced in a study of control samples from healthy donors and cancer patients (TCRdb year 2020). Receptors were amplified or captured by the immunoSEQ multiplex PCR assay. TCRdb took over this immuneACCESS table, retaining in-frame rearrangements with V and J assigned. Such tables are incomplete; in checked studies, under half of the missing clones stem from an unresolved V gene, and the remainder is unexplained. The sample table shows around 170,000 clones, and about 90% are seen once. Clones ranked in the top ten supply 4.9% of the sample. The sequenced material came from blood. These TCRs come from a young woman in good health.

This CDR3 is CASSLGTATNEKLFF. CDR3 sequence (DNA): TGCGCCAGCAGCTTGGGGACTGCAACTAATGAAAAACTGTTTTTT. The V and J genes are TRBV5-1 and TRBJ1-4; D unclear. CDR1 SGHRS and CDR2 YFSETQ come from the germline V gene. V was pared by 0 bases and J by 0 bases, with 6 bases between. The CDR3 is 15 amino acids.

This chain links TRBV4-1 with TRBJ1-6, with 7 bases lining up with TRBD1. Germline assignment: CDR1 MGHRA and CDR2 YSYEKL. CDR3 length equals 16 residues. The junction had 9 bases not matched to a gene; V was cut back by 3 bases and J by 7 bases. CDR3 coding DNA: TGCGCCAGCAGCCACACACCGGGACAGTTAAATTCACCCCTCCACTTT. This gives the protein CASSHTPGQLNSPLHF.

The chain carries TRBV6-6 and TRBJ1-2; possible D gene TRBD1, 5 bases. CDR3 size: 12 residues. Trimming cost V 8 bases and J 3 bases, with 10 bases left between them. Germline loops: CDR1 MNHNY, CDR2 SVGAGI (reference sequence). DNA of the CDR3: TGTGCCAGCCGGGACTTGTACTATGGCTACACCTTC. Translation gives CASRDLYYGYTF.

Only one count was recorded for this clone. In DNA, the CDR3 is TGTGCTAGTGGCCCGGAAGGGGGAGAGACCCAGTACTTC. It is translated as CASGPEGGETQYF. The chain uses TRBV12-5 and TRBJ2-5; possible D gene TRBD1, 6 bases. The V gene's germline CDR1 is LGHNT and CDR2 FRNRAP. This CDR3 has 13 amino acids. Trimming took off 6 bases at V and 4 bases at J, with 12 bases between the two ends. Drawing the rest from reference TRBV12-5 and TRBJ2-5, the complete variable domain is DARVTQTPRHKVTEMGQEVTMRCQPILGHNTVFWYRQTMMQGLELLAYFRNRAPLDDSGMPKDRFSAEMPDATLATLKIQPSEPRDSAVYFCASGPEGGETQYFGPGTRLLVL.

This chain connects TRBV11-1 to TRBJ1-5; D unresolved. The V and J ends lost 0 bases and 0 bases respectively, with 6 bases between them. The CDR3 contains 15 residues. The germline CDR1 and CDR2 sequences are SGHAT and FQDESV (reference sequence). The CDR3 reads CASSLAGNSNQPQHF. CDR3 nucleotide sequence: TGTGCCAGCAGCTTAGCAGGGAATAGCAATCAGCCCCAGCATTTT.

In DNA form, the CDR3 reads TGTGCCAGCAGTTTTATTTCTGGGGATGAAAAACTGTTTTTT. Protein sequence: CASSFISGDEKLFF. The gene calls are TRBV28 and TRBJ1-4; no firm D call. Trimming shortened V by 3 bases and J by 6 bases, and 11 bases separated the two germline ends. This CDR3 has 14 residues. CDR1 is MDHEN, CDR2 SYDVKM, per germline.

In its sample, this clone was seen once. This chain connects TRBV5-5 to TRBJ2-7; D uncertain. The length of the CDR3 is 14 residues. Germline values: CDR1 SGHKS, CDR2 YYEKEE (reference sequence). Trimming took 6 bases from V and 1 from J, leaving 14 bases between them. The CDR3 region is CASTPLGLSYEQYF. The CDR3 nucleotides read TGTGCCAGCACCCCTCTTGGTTTGTCCTACGAGCAGTACTTC.

This chain uses TRBV12-2 with TRBJ2-2; the table names TRBD2, a call not compared with the DNA. TRBV12-2 is an annotated pseudogene. This CDR3 region has 21 residues. CDR3 sequence: CASRRHPTSGGPTTNTGELFF. The CDR3 region has the DNA TGTGCAAGTCGCCGCCACCCGACTAGCGGGGGGCCGACCACGAACACCGGGGAGCTGTTTTTT.

CDR3 bases: TGCAGTGCTAGATTGCAGAGTGGCTACACCTTC. Translating gives CSARLQSGYTF. V usage is TRBV20-1 and J usage is TRBJ1-2, with D uncertain. V dropped 2 bases and J dropped 7 bases, with 8 bases sitting between them. Looked up from germline, CDR1 is DFQATT and CDR2 is SNEGSKA (reference sequence). CDR3 length equals 11 residues.

The rearrangement uses TRBV5-1 and TRBJ2-5; D ambiguous. V dropped 2 bases and J dropped 0 bases, with 11 bases sitting between them. CDR3 length equals 15 residues. Per germline, CDR1 SGHRS and CDR2 YFSETQ. The CDR3 DNA reads TGCGCCAGCAGCTTCCGGCTAGGGTACCAAGAGACCCAGTACTTC. Its translation is CASSFRLGYQETQYF.

The chain uses TRBV7-9 and TRBJ2-7; 11 bases line up with TRBD2. The CDR3 loop spans 14 amino acids. The V segment lost 3 bases and the J segment 3 bases; nucleotides outside the gene matches: 1. CDR1 is SEHNR, CDR2 FQNEAQ, per germline (reference sequence). The CDR3 loop reads CASSLTSGNYEQYF. The DNA of the CDR3 is TGTGCCAGCAGCTTGACTAGCGGGAACTACGAGCAGTACTTC.

This clone has just a few counts. The chain has TRBV18 and TRBJ1-1; D is possibly TRBD1 (6 bases). Looked up from germline, CDR1 is KGHSH and CDR2 is LQKENI. This CDR3 region has 14 residues. Trimming took off 4 bases at V and 3 bases at J, with 12 bases between the two ends. The CDR3 loop is CASSLTDSDTEAFF. The CDR3 DNA reads as TGTGCCAGCTCACTAACGGACAGCGACACTGAAGCTTTCTTT.

In DNA, the CDR3 is TGTGCCAGCAGTTTATATGCTAGAAAGGCATCCTACGAGCAGTACTTC. Protein sequence: CASSLYARKASYEQYF. The rearrangement uses TRBV28 and TRBJ2-7; D is unclear. Germline CDR1 MDHEN, CDR2 SYDVKM. The ends were cut back, 1 base at V and 1 base at J, with 14 bases in the middle. This CDR3 comprises 16 residues.

This chain joins TRBV11-2 and TRBJ2-1; 11 positions match TRBD1. V dropped 5 bases and J dropped 10; count of bases not matched to a gene: 4. The germline CDR1 and CDR2 sequences are SGHAT and FQNNGV. The CDR3 length is 13 residues. The CDR3 sequence: CASSPDRGREQFF. The CDR3 nucleotides read TGTGCCAGCAGCCCGGACAGGGGGCGGGAGCAGTTCTTC.

The chain links TRBV6-5 to TRBJ1-1; D unresolved. V lost 4 bases to trimming and J lost 5 bases, with 14 bases between them. The CDR3 is made up of 14 amino acids. CDR1 is MNHEY and CDR2 is SVGAGI in the germline V gene. CDR3 region: CASSLGKTRTEAFF. The DNA for the CDR3 is TGTGCCAGCAGTTTAGGGAAGACGAGGACTGAAGCTTTCTTT.

This rearrangement joins TRBV6-2 or TRBV6-3 to TRBJ2-1, with TRBD2 matching over 8 bases. With V trimmed by 6 bases and J by 2 bases, 9 bases remained unmatched. Germline V gives CDR1 MNHEY, CDR2 SVGEGT. The CDR3 has 16 amino acids. Here the CDR3 reads CASSPSGGGTYNEQFF. DNA for the CDR3: TGTGCCAGCAGCCCTTCCGGGGGGGGGACCTACAATGAGCAGTTCTTC.

This chain joins TRBV2 and TRBJ2-5; 8 bases line up with TRBD2. Trimming took 2 bases from V and 4 from J; bases not matched to a gene: 9. This CDR3 is 16 amino acids long. CDR1 is SNHLY, CDR2 FYNNEI, per germline. CDR3 protein: CASSETPGTRSETQYF. CDR3 in DNA: TGTGCCAGCAGTGAAACCCCCGGGACTAGATCAGAGACCCAGTACTTC.